Below are 15 T cell receptor beta chains sequenced from a single sample in a study of blood T cell repertoires in COVID-19. Data came from immunoSEQ multiplex PCR; TCRdb stores just in-frame clones and leaves some out. The sample lists 150,000 or so clones, 80% to 85% occurring once. Sequencing input: PBMCs or T cells enriched from blood (not recorded which). The receptors were gathered from a man between 65 and 85 years old who had been exposed to COVID-19.

The rearrangement joins TRBV6-5 to TRBJ1-2; D is unresolved. Germline CDR1 MNHEY, CDR2 SVGAGI. This CDR3 is 15 amino acids long. V was cut by 4 bases and J by 5 bases, with 17 bases left in between. The CDR3 loop is CASSLMPGGEYGYTF. CDR3 in DNA: TGTGCCAGCAGTTTGATGCCCGGCGGGGAATATGGCTACACCTTC.

In DNA, the CDR3 is TGTGCCAGCAGCGCCCAGGGCCGCTATAATTCACCCCTCCACTTT. The encoded protein is CASSAQGRYNSPLHF. The rearrangement uses TRBV9 and TRBJ1-6; TRBD1 might be the D (5 bases). The V end lost 3 bases, the J end lost 3 bases, and 10 bases lay between the germline ends. The length of the CDR3 is 15 residues. The V gene's germline CDR1 is SGDLS and CDR2 YYNGEE.

CDR3 protein: CASSPSGLAVSGELFF. In DNA form, the CDR3 reads TGTGCCAGCTCACCATCGGGACTAGCAGTTTCCGGGGAGCTGTTTTTT. The chain employs TRBV18 and TRBJ2-2; the match to TRBD2 covers 9 bases. Germline CDR1 is KGHSH and CDR2 is LQKENI. This CDR3 has 16 amino acids. V dropped 2 bases and J dropped 6; count of bases not matched to a gene: 7.

The rearrangement joins TRBV28 to TRBJ1-5, with TRBD1 as a possible D gene (6 bases). The CDR3 covers 14 residues. Deletions cut 5 bases from V and 7 bases from J, with 15 bases between. Germline lookup yields CDR1 MDHEN and CDR2 SYDVKM. The CDR3 nucleotides read TGTGCCAGCAGTCAAGCAGGGGCTCGGCAGCCCCAGCATTTT. Translating it yields CASSQAGARQPQHF.

This rearrangement joins TRBV5-4 to TRBJ2-1; 10 bases are shared with TRBD2. CDR1 SGHNT and CDR2 YYREEE come from the germline V gene (reference sequence). The CDR3 covers 17 residues. V trimming: 10 bases; J trimming: 10 bases; junction bases outside the gene matches: 23. CDR3 nucleotides: TGTGCCGCCCTTAGCGGGGGGCCTTCCTCCCCCAATGGGGAGCAGTTCTTC. Translated, it gives CAALSGGPSSPNGEQFF.

The chain joins TRBV24-1 to TRBJ1-3, with a tentative D call TRBD1 (5 bases). The CDR3 spans 13 residues. Germline V gene data show CDR1 as KGHDR and CDR2 as SFDVKD. Trimming took off 4 bases at V and 2 bases at J, with 5 bases between the two ends. CDR3 bases: TGTGCCACCAGTGAAGGGGCTGGAAACACCATATATTTT. Encoded protein: CATSEGAGNTIYF.

This chain uses TRBV19 with TRBJ1-5; D possibly corresponds to TRBD1 (6 bases). This CDR3 has 15 amino acids. In germline, CDR1 is LNHDA, CDR2 SQIVND (reference sequence). Between the trimmed V and J ends, which lost 4 bases and 6 bases, there was a span of 16 bases. CDR3 residues: CASSTAGARSQPQHF. The CDR3, as DNA: TGTGCCAGTAGTACCGCGGGGGCGCGAAGTCAGCCCCAGCATTTT.

This rearrangement joins TRBV7-2 to TRBJ1-1; the D is unclear. The CDR3 has 13 residues. The germline CDR1 and CDR2 sequences are SGHTA and FQGNSA. The V gene lost 6 bases and the J gene lost 11 bases, with 19 bases spanning the gap. The CDR3 DNA follows: TGTGCCAGCAGTCCGGACTCTCCTGGGCGGGCTTTCTTT. Encoded protein: CASSPDSPGRAFF.

This clone was seen only once. CDR3 coding DNA: TGTGCCAGAATCGCTTACAGGGGAGGCAATCAGCCCCAGCATTTT. Its protein is CARIAYRGGNQPQHF. The rearrangement links TRBV5-3 to TRBJ1-5, with 7 nucleotides matching TRBD1. TRBV5-3 is designated an ORF whose function remains uncertain. The CDR3 covers 15 residues. V was clipped by 6 bases and J by 2 bases; unmatched bases: 8.

The chain couples TRBV5-5 to TRBJ1-1; 10 bases match TRBD1. The CDR3 length is 16 residues. Germline lookup yields CDR1 SGHKS and CDR2 YYEKEE (reference sequence). The V segment lost 3 bases and the J segment 5 bases; nucleotides outside the gene matches: 10. The CDR3 nucleotides read TGTGCCAGCAGCTCCGGGACAGGGGTGAGGAGTACTGAAGCTTTCTTT. Amino acids: CASSSGTGVRSTEAFF.

The V and J genes are TRBV3-1 (or the pseudogene TRBV3-2) and TRBJ2-5, with TRBD2 matching 15 bases. Germline trimming cut 3 bases from V and 13 bases from J; bases unmatched to any gene: 6. This CDR3 comprises 14 residues. Germline assignment: CDR1 LGHDT and CDR2 YNNKEL (reference sequence). The CDR3 is CASSHGTSGGSWYF. The CDR3 region has the DNA TGTGCCAGCAGCCATGGGACTAGCGGGGGGTCTTGGTACTTC.

This chain uses TRBV5-1 with TRBJ2-1; weak D call: TRBD2 (5 bases). V was shortened by 2 bases and J by 5 bases, with 11 bases between the two germline ends. Per the germline V gene, CDR1 is SGHRS and CDR2 is YFSETQ. The CDR3 covers 14 residues. The CDR3 DNA sequence: TGCGCCAGCAGCTTCCTAGCACAGAACAATGAGCAGTTCTTC. Translated: CASSFLAQNNEQFF.

The chain employs TRBV3-1 (or the pseudogene TRBV3-2) and TRBJ2-3; 12 bases align to TRBD2. CDR3 size: 15 residues. Trimming at V came to 4 bases and at J to 7 bases, leaving 6 bases not matched to a gene. Germline V gives CDR1 LGHDT, CDR2 YNNKEL (reference sequence). As DNA, the CDR3 is TGTGCCAGCAGCCTGAGGACTAGCGGGAAGAATACGCAGTATTTT. It codes for CASSLRTSGKNTQYF.

The CDR3 reads CASIPYTGPNTEAFF. CDR3 nucleotide sequence: TGTGCCAGCATCCCATACACAGGGCCCAACACTGAAGCTTTCTTT. The rearrangement joins TRBV9 to TRBJ1-1; D may be TRBD1 (6 bases). The germline V gene has CDR1 SGDLS and CDR2 YYNGEE. Trimming cost V 6 bases and J 2 bases, with 17 bases left between them. The CDR3 is made up of 15 amino acids.

The rearrangement links TRBV28 to TRBJ2-1, with 11 positions matching TRBD2. The CDR3 covers 14 residues. Per the germline V gene, CDR1 is MDHEN and CDR2 is SYDVKM. Losses at the gene ends were 6 bases for V and 8 bases for J; bases not matched to a gene: 6. The CDR3 nucleotides are TGTGCCAGCAGGGCCGGGACTAGCGGCCATGAGCAGTTCTTC. This translates into CASRAGTSGHEQFF.